This is a list of T cell receptor beta chains from one sample in a study of shared clonotypes between healthy human individuals. Some clones are missing from TCRdb's copy, which holds only in-frame ones; the method was immunoSEQ multiplex PCR. The sample lists 2 million or so clones; 85% to 95% were seen once. The sequenced sample was naive CD4+ T cells sorted from blood. These receptors came from a man aged 18 to 30 in good health. Each CDR3 is given with its conserved first and last residue. The D gene is left open where the match is weak. Size is omitted from some rows. Given values are once, few, many or a class for expanded clones.

d_gene	v_gene	j_gene	abundance	CDR3aa	CDR3nt
NA	TRBV18	TRBJ2-5	NA	CASSPTREQETQYF	TGTGCCAGCTCACCAACTAGAGAACAAGAGACCCAGTACTTC
NA	TRBV11-2	TRBJ2-7	NA	CASSLPYGEQYF	TGTGCCAGCAGCTTGCCCTATGGGGAGCAGTACTTC
TRBD1	TRBV7-9	TRBJ2-1	NA	CASSLNRGDNEQFF	TGTGCCAGCAGCTTGAACAGGGGGGACAATGAGCAGTTCTTC
TRBD1	TRBV10-3	TRBJ1-1	NA	CATWDRNTEAFF	TGTGCCACCTGGGACAGGAACACTGAAGCTTTCTTT
NA	TRBV27	TRBJ1-4	NA	CASSLSGAINEKLFF	TGTGCCAGCAGTTTAAGTGGGGCGATTAATGAAAAACTGTTTTTT
NA	TRBV28	TRBJ2-1	NA	CASTPLQGRGYNEQFF	TGTGCCAGCACTCCTCTTCAGGGACGAGGGTACAATGAGCAGTTCTTC
NA	TRBV30	TRBJ1-3	NA	CAWRAGWSGNTIYF	TGTGCCTGGAGGGCTGGGTGGTCTGGAAACACCATATATTTT
NA	TRBV2	TRBJ1-6	NA	CASSRTAYNSPLHF	TGTGCCAGCAGTAGGACAGCCTATAATTCACCCCTCCACTTT
NA	TRBV19	TRBJ1-5	NA	CASSIGEPRGIQPQHF	TGTGCCAGTAGTATAGGGGAACCTCGGGGAATTCAGCCCCAGCATTTT
NA	TRBV4-2	TRBJ1-5	once	CASSQIGEQDQPQHF	TGTGCCAGCAGCCAGATTGGGGAGCAAGATCAGCCCCAGCATTTT
TRBD1	TRBV5-4	TRBJ2-1	NA	CASSSDRGFEQFF	TGTGCCAGCAGTTCCGACAGGGGGTTTGAGCAGTTCTTC
NA	TRBV6-6	TRBJ2-7	NA	CASSYARGPLTEQYF	TGTGCCAGCAGTTACGCCAGAGGGCCTTTAACCGAGCAGTACTTC
NA	TRBV25-1	TRBJ2-2	NA	CATLDGTNTGELFF	TGTGCCACCTTGGACGGCACGAACACCGGGGAGCTGTTTTTT
TRBD1	TRBV2	TRBJ2-4	NA	CASSRQGELAKNIQYF	TGTGCCAGCAGTAGACAGGGGGAGCTAGCCAAAAACATTCAGTACTTC
NA	TRBV18	TRBJ1-1	NA	CASSPPTGLFMNTEAFF	TGTGCCAGCTCACCTCCGACGGGGCTTTTCATGAACACTGAAGCTTTCTTT
NA	TRBV6-1	TRBJ1-5	NA	CASSELGWEPQHF	TGTGCCAGCAGTGAACTGGGTTGGGAGCCCCAGCATTTT
NA	TRBV9	TRBJ2-5	NA	CASSTRSGWGETQYF	TGTGCCAGCAGCACCCGCTCTGGCTGGGGAGAGACCCAGTACTTC
TRBD1	TRBV7-2	TRBJ1-1	NA	CASSLRQGARTEAFF	TGTGCCAGCAGCTTAAGACAGGGGGCGAGGACTGAAGCTTTCTTT
TRBD2	TRBV5-1	TRBJ2-5	NA	CASSSGLAGGQETQYF	TGCGCCAGCAGCTCCGGACTAGCGGGGGGTCAGGAGACCCAGTACTTC
TRBD2	TRBV9	TRBJ2-5	NA	CASSSRGSGGPQETQYF	TGTGCCAGCAGCTCCCGGGGAAGCGGGGGACCTCAAGAGACCCAGTACTTC
NA	TRBV7-9	TRBJ2-3	NA	CASNLRTLGTDTQYF	TGTGCCAGCAACCTCAGGACACTAGGCACAGATACGCAGTATTTT
NA	TRBV5-4	TRBJ1-1	few	CASSSRGGNTEAFF	TGTGCCAGCAGCTCGAGGGGGGGTAACACTGAAGCTTTCTTT
TRBD1	TRBV7-3	TRBJ2-2	NA	CASSITGTGAGELFF	TGTGCCAGCAGCATTACCGGGACAGGGGCCGGGGAGCTGTTTTTT
NA	TRBV6-5	TRBJ2-7	NA	CASGGAGALSYEQYF	TGTGCCAGCGGTGGGGCAGGCGCCCTCTCCTACGAGCAGTACTTC
NA	TRBV7-2	TRBJ2-1	NA	CASSLASNYEQFF	TGTGCCAGCAGCTTAGCGTCTAACTATGAGCAGTTCTTC
TRBD1	TRBV2	TRBJ1-2	NA	CASSLGTGGDYGYTF	TGTGCCAGCAGTCTTGGGACAGGGGGAGACTATGGCTACACCTTC
NA	TRBV5-1	TRBJ1-6	once	CASSSRTDSSYNSPLHF	TGCGCCAGCAGCTCAAGGACAGACAGCTCCTATAATTCACCCCTCCACTTT
NA	TRBV7-7	TRBJ2-5	NA	CASSPRPGLQETQYF	TGTGCTAGCAGCCCACGGCCCGGACTGCAAGAGACCCAGTACTTC
NA	TRBV27	TRBJ1-2	once	CASSRAGPYGYTF	TGTGCCAGCTCTCGTGCAGGCCCCTATGGCTACACCTTC
TRBD2	TRBV6-1	TRBJ2-7	NA	CASSEVAGRGEQYF	TGTGCCAGCAGTGAAGTGGCAGGGAGGGGCGAGCAGTACTTC
NA	TRBV7-2	TRBJ2-4	NA	CASSSGSNKNIQYF	TGTGCCAGCAGCAGCGGGTCAAATAAAAACATTCAGTACTTC
TRBD1	TRBV10-3	TRBJ2-4	NA	CAISETGQGAKLAKNIQYF	TGTGCCATCAGTGAGACTGGACAGGGGGCCAAACTAGCCAAAAACATTCAGTACTTC
NA	TRBV5-6	TRBJ2-3	NA	CASSLLAPSTDTQYF	TGTGCCAGCAGCTTGCTAGCGCCTAGCACAGATACGCAGTATTTT
NA	TRBV10-3	TRBJ1-6	NA	CATLWIPDRYSYNSPLHF	TGTGCCACTCTCTGGATCCCGGACCGTTACTCCTATAATTCACCCCTCCACTTT
TRBD1	TRBV10-3	TRBJ1-2	NA	CAITREDRGYGYTF	TGTGCCATCACCCGAGAGGACAGGGGGTATGGCTACACCTTC
TRBD1	TRBV6-5	TRBJ1-2	NA	CASLGTGDGYTF	TGTGCCAGCCTAGGGACAGGGGATGGCTACACCTTC
NA	TRBV6-1	TRBJ1-1	NA	CASRTDTEAFF	TGTGCCAGCAGAACCGACACTGAAGCTTTCTTT
TRBD2	TRBV7-9	TRBJ2-1	once	CASSPHLAGGMNEQFF	TGTGCCAGCAGCCCTCACCTAGCGGGGGGTATGAATGAGCAGTTCTTC
NA	TRBV18	TRBJ1-1	NA	CASSQAGQGGPEAFF	TGTGCCAGCTCCCAGGCAGGGCAGGGTGGGCCTGAAGCTTTCTTT
NA	TRBV4-1	TRBJ2-7	NA	CASSPLPGYTYEQYF	TGCGCCAGCAGCCCTCTACCGGGATATACCTACGAGCAGTACTTC
TRBD1	TRBV30	TRBJ2-1	NA	CAHSQGRNEQFF	TGTGCTCACTCACAGGGGCGGAATGAGCAGTTCTTC
TRBD2	TRBV19	TRBJ2-3	once	CASSSLASVTDTQYF	TGTGCCAGTAGTTCACTAGCGTCGGTCACAGATACGCAGTATTTT
TRBD1	TRBV29-1	TRBJ1-1	NA	CSGDRSMNTEAFF	TGCAGCGGGGACAGGTCCATGAACACTGAAGCTTTCTTT
TRBD1	TRBV10-3	TRBJ1-2	NA	CAISVGTGDGYTF	TGTGCCATCAGTGTGGGGACAGGGGATGGCTACACCTTC
NA	TRBV4-3	TRBJ2-5	NA	CASSQGISETQYF	TGCGCCAGCAGCCAAGGAATTAGCGAGACCCAGTACTTC
NA	TRBV28	TRBJ2-3	NA	CASSGGGTDTQYF	TGTGCCAGTAGCGGAGGAGGCACAGATACGCAGTATTTT
NA	TRBV7-3	TRBJ2-3	NA	CASSTGGASTDTQYF	TGTGCCAGCAGCACCGGAGGGGCTAGCACAGATACGCAGTATTTT
TRBD2	TRBV28	TRBJ2-3	NA	CASTLGLAGSDTQYF	TGTGCCAGCACCCTCGGACTAGCGGGGTCTGATACGCAGTATTTT
NA	TRBV4-1	TRBJ2-7	NA	CASSQVGGPSMGEQYF	TGCGCCAGCAGCCAAGTTGGCGGCCCCTCGATGGGGGAGCAGTACTTC
NA	TRBV19	TRBJ2-7	NA	CASSIGAGSNEQYF	TGTGCCAGTAGTATTGGGGCAGGGAGCAACGAGCAGTACTTC
NA	TRBV14	TRBJ1-2	NA	CASSQVRQPETLSNYGYTF	TGTGCCAGCAGCCAAGTACGGCAGCCCGAAACCTTATCAAACTATGGCTACACCTTC
TRBD2	TRBV2	TRBJ2-1	NA	CASSLGGTSGSEQFF	TGTGCCAGCAGTTTAGGGGGAACTAGCGGGAGTGAGCAGTTCTTC